This T cell receptor (beta chain) was recovered during a study of blood T cell repertoires in COVID-19. In the study overall: T cells, B-cell-depleted T cells, or PBMCs supplied cDNA or gDNA.

CDR1 and CDR2 from the germline V gene are SGHDN and FVKESK. CDR3 length: 15 amino acids. The V segment lost 5 bases and the J segment 1 base; nucleotides outside the gene matches: 7. Seattle researchers signed up patients amid active infection and tracked them longitudinally. In the original analysis: Using reference gene primer amplification, nucleated cell counts were estimated. Repertoires were generated with immunoSEQ multiplex PCR, while TCRdb's copy carries only in-frame clones and drops some. The D gene and trimming were derived from the DNA, and the V and J assignments and clone size from that table. The sample consists of about 180,000 clones, more than 75% of them appearing once.

The chain employs TRBV14 and TRBJ1-1, with 7 bases that match TRBD1. Sequenced material: peripheral blood. This TCR was sampled from a man in his 60s with COVID-19, enrolled during active disease. CDR3 in amino acids: CASSATGVANTEAFF. CDR3 nucleotide sequence: TGTGCCAGCAGCGCCACAGGGGTGGCGAACACTGAAGCTTTCTTT.